This TCR beta chain was identified in a study of beta chain features in type 1 diabetes. The study's findings and limits: Fewer junction insertions and more nucleotide deletions appeared in type 1 diabetes patients.

This clone was counted only a few times. Its antigen remains unknown. The authors reverse transcribed all of the isolated RNA, so sequencing captured expressed TCRB transcripts. Method: immunoSEQ multiplex PCR; TCRdb's copy keeps in-frame clones and lacks some. The sample yields hundreds of thousands of clones, 7% to 9% seen once. The germline CDR1 and CDR2 sequences are MNHNY and SVGAGI (reference sequence). This CDR3 spans 16 amino acids. V trimming: 10 bases; J trimming: 5 bases; junction bases outside the gene matches: 17. Sampling consisted of one heparinised blood draw per donor, averaging roughly 110 mL. Each sorted population was over 95% pure.

The rearrangement links TRBV6-6 to TRBJ2-1; 7 nucleotides agree with TRBD1. Material for sequencing was central memory CD4+ T cells from blood. The sequence was obtained from a woman in her late teens or twenties in good health. The CDR3 is CATSRTATGLDNEQFF. CDR3 sequence (DNA): TGTGCCACCAGCCGGACTGCGACAGGGCTAGACAATGAGCAGTTCTTC.